This note documents a single TCR beta chain sequence. What it binds is unknown. This sample is drawn from a study of cytomegalovirus exposure and HLA in healthy donors. Amplification used 60 Vbeta primers and 13 Jbeta primers. Profiled with immunoSEQ multiplex PCR; TCRdb holds only in-frame clones, not every one. The sample yields about 140,000 clones, over 60% seen once. Study-level points and caveats: As a later analysis revealed, the rate of TCR association differed by HLA locus, with DRB1 most and HLA-C fewest.

The sequenced sample consisted of PBMCs. The receptor's source is a woman between 55 and 75 years old in good health and CMV-seronegative.

The CDR3 bases are TGCGCCAGCAGCCAAGGCGTAGGGGGGGCCTACAATGAGCAGTTCTTC. Its translation is CASSQGVGGAYNEQFF. J is TRBJ2-1 and V is TRBV4-3; possible D gene TRBD2, 7 bases. The ends were cut back, 1 base at V and 2 bases at J, with 12 bases in the middle. Germline CDR1 reads LGHNA; CDR2 reads YSLEER. The CDR3 has 16 amino acids.